A single sample is the source of the 7 T cell receptor beta chains below, sequenced in a study of cytomegalovirus exposure and HLA in healthy donors. The study ran its PCR with 60 Vbeta and 13 Jbeta primers. Profiling relied on immunoSEQ multiplex PCR, and the TCRdb table lists in-frame clones only, not all of them. The profile shows around 190,000 clones, 80% to 90% of them singletons. The sample was PBMCs. The receptors were sampled from a woman in her twenties or thirties in good health and CMV-seronegative.

This clone was detected a few times. V and J are TRBV6-1 and TRBJ2-7; 8 bases are a match to TRBD1. CDR1 MNHNS and CDR2 SASEGT come from the germline V gene. CDR3 length equals 15 residues. J gave up 3 bases and V 4 bases, and 8 bases lay outside the gene matches. CDR3 bases: TGTGCCAGCAGTGCCCGACAGGGGCTTCTCTACGAGCAGTACTTC. It is translated as CASSARQGLLYEQYF.

The DNA of the CDR3 is TGTGCCAGCAGTACAACGTGGGGGACAAAGAACACCGGGGAGCTGTTTTTT. Amino acid sequence: CASSTTWGTKNTGELFF. J is TRBJ2-2 and V is TRBV28, with a possible D match to TRBD1 (6 bases). The germline V gene has CDR1 MDHEN and CDR2 SYDVKM. V lost 5 bases to trimming and J lost 1 base, with 17 bases between them. The CDR3 is 17 amino acids.

The chain is built from TRBV11-2 and TRBJ1-3; D unresolved. There are 17 residues in the CDR3. The V gene's germline CDR1 is SGHAT and CDR2 FQNNGV. V was cut by 2 bases and J by 2 bases, with 16 bases left in between. The CDR3 here is CASSLFSVRPPGNTIYF. CDR3 nucleotides: TGTGCCAGCAGCTTATTTTCCGTGAGGCCCCCTGGAAACACCATATATTTT.

V usage is TRBV27 and J usage is TRBJ2-7, with 8 nucleotides matching TRBD2. After removal of 5 bases from V and 1 base from J, the junction contained 7 bases not matched to a gene. Per germline, CDR1 MNHEY and CDR2 SMNVEV (reference sequence). This CDR3 is 15 amino acids long. CDR3 in DNA: TGTGCCAGCAGTCCTCAAGCGGGGGTTTCCTACGAGCAGTACTTC. This encodes CASSPQAGVSYEQYF.

This chain connects TRBV7-8 to TRBJ2-1, with TRBD2 matching over 15 bases. CDR1 SGHVS and CDR2 FQNEAQ come from the germline V gene. The V segment lost 3 bases and the J segment 7 bases; nucleotides outside the gene matches: 7. The CDR3 sequence is 17 residues long. CDR3: CASSFWTSGRVGNEQFF. The CDR3 DNA reads TGTGCCAGCAGCTTCTGGACTAGCGGGAGGGTGGGGAATGAGCAGTTCTTC.

The table lists this clone with a count of one. The chain employs TRBV18 and TRBJ2-1; 12 nucleotides align to TRBD2. The CDR3 totals 16 residues. Per the germline V gene, CDR1 is KGHSH and CDR2 is LQKENI. The J segment lost 4 bases and the V segment lost 3 bases, leaving 4 bases of the junction unmatched. In nucleotides, the CDR3 is TGTGCCAGCTCACCTCTCGGGACTAGCGGGTACAATGAGCAGTTCTTC. This encodes CASSPLGTSGYNEQFF.

The V gene is TRBV5-4, the J gene TRBJ2-2; D gene uncertain. The CDR3 loop spans 14 amino acids. The germline V gene has CDR1 SGHNT and CDR2 YYREEE (reference sequence). Trimming left V 1 base short and J 4 bases short, with 8 bases between. The CDR3 sequence is CASSLSRSTGELFF. The DNA of the CDR3 is TGTGCCAGCAGCTTGAGTCGGAGCACCGGGGAGCTGTTTTTT.